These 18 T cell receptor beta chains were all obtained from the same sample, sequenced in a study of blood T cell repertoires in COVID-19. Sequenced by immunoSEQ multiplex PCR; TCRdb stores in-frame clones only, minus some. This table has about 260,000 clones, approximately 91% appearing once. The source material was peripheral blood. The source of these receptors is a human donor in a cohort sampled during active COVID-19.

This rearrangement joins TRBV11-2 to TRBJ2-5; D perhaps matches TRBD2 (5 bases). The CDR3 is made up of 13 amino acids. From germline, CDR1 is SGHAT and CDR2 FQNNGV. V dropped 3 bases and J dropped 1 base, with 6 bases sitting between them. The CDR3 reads CASSFGSQETQYF. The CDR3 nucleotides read TGTGCCAGCAGCTTTGGGAGCCAAGAGACCCAGTACTTC.

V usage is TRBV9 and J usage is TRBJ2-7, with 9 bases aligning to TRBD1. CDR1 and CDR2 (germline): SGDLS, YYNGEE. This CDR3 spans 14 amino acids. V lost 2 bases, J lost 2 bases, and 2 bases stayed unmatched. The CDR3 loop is CASSVGTGTYEQYF. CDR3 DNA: TGTGCCAGCAGCGTCGGGACAGGGACCTACGAGCAGTACTTC.

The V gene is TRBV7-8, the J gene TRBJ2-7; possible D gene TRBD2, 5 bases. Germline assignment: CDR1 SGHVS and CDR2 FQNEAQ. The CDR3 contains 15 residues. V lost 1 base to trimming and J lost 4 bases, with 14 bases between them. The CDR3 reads CASSLVGSMWYEQYF. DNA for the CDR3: TGTGCCAGCAGCTTAGTGGGGAGTATGTGGTACGAGCAGTACTTC.

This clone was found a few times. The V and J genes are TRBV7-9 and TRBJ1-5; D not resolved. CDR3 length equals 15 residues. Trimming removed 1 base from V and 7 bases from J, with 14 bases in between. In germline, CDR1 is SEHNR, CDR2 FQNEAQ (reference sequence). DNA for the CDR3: TGTGCCAGCAGCTTAGGGTTAGGAGAGATCCAGCCCCAGCATTTT. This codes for CASSLGLGEIQPQHF.

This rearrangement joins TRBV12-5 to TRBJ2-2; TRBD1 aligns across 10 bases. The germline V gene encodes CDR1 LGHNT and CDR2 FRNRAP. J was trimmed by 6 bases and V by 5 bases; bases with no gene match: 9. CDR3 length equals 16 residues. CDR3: CASGLPRDRGPGELFF. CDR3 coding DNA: TGTGCTAGTGGTCTCCCCCGGGACAGGGGCCCCGGGGAGCTGTTTTTT.

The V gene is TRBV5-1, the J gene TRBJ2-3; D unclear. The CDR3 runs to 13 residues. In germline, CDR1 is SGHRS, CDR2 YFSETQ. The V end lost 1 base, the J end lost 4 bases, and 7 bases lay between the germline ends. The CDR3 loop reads CASSLRSADTQYF. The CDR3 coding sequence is TGCGCCAGCAGCTTGAGGAGCGCAGATACGCAGTATTTT.

This CDR3 reads CAWRAGNLANEKLFF. CDR3 DNA: TGTGCCTGGAGGGCAGGGAACTTGGCTAATGAAAAACTGTTTTTT. This chain uses TRBV30 with TRBJ1-4; TRBD1 is a possible D gene (5 bases). The V gene's germline CDR1 is GTSNPN and CDR2 SVGIG (reference sequence). V was trimmed by 3 bases and J by 3 bases, leaving 14 bases between them. The CDR3 length is 15 residues.

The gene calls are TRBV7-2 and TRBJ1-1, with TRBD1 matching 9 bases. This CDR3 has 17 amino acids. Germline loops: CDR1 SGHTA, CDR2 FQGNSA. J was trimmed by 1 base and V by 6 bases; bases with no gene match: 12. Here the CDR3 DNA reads TGTGCCAGCAGACTTGGACGGACAGGGGTCCCGAACACTGAAGCTTTCTTT. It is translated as CASRLGRTGVPNTEAFF. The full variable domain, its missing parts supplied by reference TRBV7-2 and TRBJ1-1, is GAGVSQSPSNKVTEKGKDVELRCDPISGHTALYWYRQSLGQGLEFLIYFQGNSAPDKSGLPSDRFSAERTGGSVSTLTIQRTQQEDSAVYLCASRLGRTGVPNTEAFFGQGTRLTVV.

The CDR3 nucleotides are TGTGCCAGCAGCAACGGACTAGCGGGAGTTAAGTACGAGCAGTACTTC. This gives the protein CASSNGLAGVKYEQYF. The gene calls are TRBV5-4 and TRBJ2-7, with 13 bases lining up with TRBD2. V dropped 4 bases and J dropped 4; count of bases not matched to a gene: 8. Germline V CDR1 and CDR2: SGHNT, YYREEE (reference sequence). There are 16 residues in the CDR3.

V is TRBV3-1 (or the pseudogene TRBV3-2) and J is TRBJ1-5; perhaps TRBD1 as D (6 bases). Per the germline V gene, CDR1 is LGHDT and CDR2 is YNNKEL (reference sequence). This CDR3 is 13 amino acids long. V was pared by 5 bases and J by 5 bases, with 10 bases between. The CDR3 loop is CASSKGGDQPQHF. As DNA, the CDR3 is TGTGCCAGCAGCAAAGGGGGGGATCAGCCCCAGCATTTT.

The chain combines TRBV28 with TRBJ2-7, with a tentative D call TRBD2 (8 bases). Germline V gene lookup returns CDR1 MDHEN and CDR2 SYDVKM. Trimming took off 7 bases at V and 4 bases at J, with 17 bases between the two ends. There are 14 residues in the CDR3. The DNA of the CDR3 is TGTGCCAGCAATAGCGGGACAGAGCCTTACGAGCAGTACTTC. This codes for CASNSGTEPYEQYF.

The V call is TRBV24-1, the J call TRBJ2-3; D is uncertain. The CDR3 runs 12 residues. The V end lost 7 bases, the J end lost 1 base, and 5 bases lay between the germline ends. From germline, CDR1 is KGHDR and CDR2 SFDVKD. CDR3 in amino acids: CATRRGTDTQYF. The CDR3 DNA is TGTGCCACCAGACGAGGCACAGATACGCAGTATTTT.

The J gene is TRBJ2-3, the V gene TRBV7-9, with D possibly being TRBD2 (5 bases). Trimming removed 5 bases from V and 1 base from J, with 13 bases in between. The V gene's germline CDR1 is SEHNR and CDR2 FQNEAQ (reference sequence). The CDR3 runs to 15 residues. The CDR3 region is CASSAAVGGTDTQYF. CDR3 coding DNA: TGTGCCAGCAGCGCCGCCGTCGGGGGCACAGATACGCAGTATTTT.

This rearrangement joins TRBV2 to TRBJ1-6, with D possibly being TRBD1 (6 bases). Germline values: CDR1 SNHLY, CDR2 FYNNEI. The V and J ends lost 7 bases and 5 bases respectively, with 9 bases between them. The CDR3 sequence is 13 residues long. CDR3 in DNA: TGTGCCAGCACTGGACAGAATAATTCACCCCTCCACTTT. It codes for CASTGQNNSPLHF.

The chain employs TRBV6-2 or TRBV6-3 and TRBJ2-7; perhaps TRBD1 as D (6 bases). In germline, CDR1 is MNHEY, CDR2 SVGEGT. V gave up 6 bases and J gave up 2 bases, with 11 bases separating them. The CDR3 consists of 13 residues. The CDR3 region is CASSRQVAYEQYF. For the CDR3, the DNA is TGTGCCAGCAGCCGACAGGTAGCCTACGAGCAGTACTTC.

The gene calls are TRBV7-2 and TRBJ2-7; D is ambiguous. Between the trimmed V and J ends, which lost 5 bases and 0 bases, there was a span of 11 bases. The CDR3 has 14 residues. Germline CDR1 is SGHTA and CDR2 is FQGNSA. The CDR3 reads CASSLQRSSYEQYF. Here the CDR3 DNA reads TGTGCCAGCAGCCTCCAACGGAGCTCCTACGAGCAGTACTTC. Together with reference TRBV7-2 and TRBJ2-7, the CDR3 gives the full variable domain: GAGVSQSPSNKVTEKGKDVELRCDPISGHTALYWYRQSLGQGLEFLIYFQGNSAPDKSGLPSDRFSAERTGGSVSTLTIQRTQQEDSAVYLCASSLQRSSYEQYFGPGTRLTVT.

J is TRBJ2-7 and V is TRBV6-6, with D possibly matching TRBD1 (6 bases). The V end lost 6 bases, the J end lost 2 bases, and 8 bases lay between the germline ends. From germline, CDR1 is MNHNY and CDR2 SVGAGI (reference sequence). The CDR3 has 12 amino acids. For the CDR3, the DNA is TGTGCCAGCAGCAGACAGGCCTACGAGCAGTACTTC. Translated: CASSRQAYEQYF.

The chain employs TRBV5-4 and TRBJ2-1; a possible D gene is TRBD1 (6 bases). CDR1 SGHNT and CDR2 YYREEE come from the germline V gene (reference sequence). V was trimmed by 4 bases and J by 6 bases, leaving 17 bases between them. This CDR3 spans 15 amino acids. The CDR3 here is CASSRGQLGGNEQFF. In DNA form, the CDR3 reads TGTGCCAGCAGCCGCGGACAGCTAGGTGGCAATGAGCAGTTCTTC.